Given below is one TCR beta chain in context. These data are taken from a study of shared clonotypes between healthy human individuals. Clones were read by immunoSEQ multiplex PCR, and TCRdb kept only the in-frame ones, dropping some. The repertoire includes roughly 2.5 million clones, roughly nine tenths of them detected once, and more than 0.12% sits in the top ten. The TCR originated in a man in his late teens or twenties in good health. Material for sequencing was naive CD4+ T cells sorted from blood. Subset: CD45RA+ positively selected.

Here the CDR3 DNA reads TGCGCCAGCAGCTTGGTCTGGACCGGGGAGCTGTTTTTT. Amino acids: CASSLVWTGELFF. The chain joins TRBV5-1 to TRBJ2-2; D unresolved. V lost 0 bases to trimming and J lost 5 bases, with 5 bases between them. The CDR3 contains 13 residues. In germline, CDR1 is SGHRS, CDR2 YFSETQ.